The sequence of this TCR beta chain was determined in a study of patients and donors after allogeneic stem cell transplantation. This CDR3 has 16 amino acids. V lost 2 bases and J 3 bases, leaving 14 bases between the germline ends. CDR1 and CDR2 (germline): SGHTA, FQGNSA. One entry per CDR3 protein results from TCRdb running MiXCR on the RT-PCR reads. The sample contains more than 850,000 distinct CDR3 sequences, 18% of which appear only once. This TCR was sampled from a human donor who was either an allogeneic HSCT recipient or a stem cell or donor lymphocyte infusion donor (not recorded which). It is not recorded whose cells these are; they may come from a transplant donor. Sequenced sample: blood, either unsorted or a sorted T cell fraction (not recorded which). This chain links TRBV7-2 with TRBJ1-5; no reliable D call. CDR3 region: CASSLRPDGINQPQHF. CDR3 DNA sequence: TGTGCCAGCAGCTTACGTCCGGACGGTATCAATCAGCCCCAGCATTTT.